These T cell receptor beta chains were read from a single sample in a study of control samples from healthy donors and cancer patients. Data came from immunoSEQ multiplex PCR; TCRdb stores just in-frame clones and leaves some out. The sample consists of around 84,000 clones, around 83% of them appearing once. Sequencing was done on a sample of PBMCs. The source is a man between 60 and 75 years old with head and neck cancer. CDR3s include the opening cysteine and the closing phenylalanine or tryptophan. Fields, in order: D gene, J gene, clone size, V gene, CDR3 length, CDR3 protein, CDR3 DNA. The D gene is left open where the match is weak. Size values are once, few and many counts, or a class for expanded clones, and some rows have none.

- | TRBJ1-2 | - | TRBV10-3 | 11 | CAISGTEGYTF | TGTGCCATCAGTGGTACGGAGGGCTACACCTTC
- | TRBJ2-7 | - | TRBV7-9 | 13 | CASTSFGAYEQYF | TGTGCCAGCACCTCTTTTGGGGCCTACGAGCAGTACTTC
- | TRBJ1-5 | - | TRBV28 | 12 | CASSTQRQPQHF | TGTGCCAGCAGTACACAGAGGCAGCCCCAGCATTTT
- | TRBJ2-5 | - | TRBV7-9 | 15 | CASSLAAANQETQYF | TGTGCCAGCAGCTTAGCGGCAGCGAACCAAGAGACCCAGTACTTC
- | TRBJ1-2 | - | TRBV5-1 | 15 | CASSLQTGANYGYTF | TGCGCCAGCAGCTTACAGACAGGAGCTAACTATGGCTACACCTTC
- | TRBJ2-1 | - | TRBV7-6 | 14 | CASSSRGGANEQFF | TGTGCCAGCAGCTCCCGGGGCGGGGCGAATGAGCAGTTCTTC
- | TRBJ2-2 | - | TRBV19 | 14 | CASRTQQPTGELFF | TGTGCCAGTAGGACCCAGCAGCCCACCGGGGAGCTGTTTTTT
- | TRBJ2-7 | - | TRBV6-5 | 13 | CASRRDISYEQYF | TGTGCCAGCAGAAGGGATATTTCCTACGAGCAGTACTTC
- | TRBJ1-2 | - | TRBV2 | 14 | CASRRRDYNYGYTF | TGTGCCAGCAGGAGGAGGGATTATAACTATGGCTACACCTTC
TRBD1 | TRBJ1-2 | - | TRBV6-5 | 15 | CASSYGGQGALGYTF | TGTGCCAGCAGTTATGGGGGACAGGGGGCGCTTGGCTACACCTTC
- | TRBJ2-2 | - | TRBV19 | 16 | CASMEGGTTNTGELFF | TGTGCCAGTATGGAGGGGGGGACTACCAACACCGGGGAGCTGTTTTTT
- | TRBJ2-7 | - | TRBV19 | 15 | CASSKYRAPTYEQYF | TGTGCCAGTAGTAAATACAGGGCTCCTACCTACGAGCAGTACTTC
TRBD2 | TRBJ2-1 | - | TRBV14 | 14 | CASSHGGRGNEQFF | TGTGCCAGCAGCCACGGAGGGCGGGGGAATGAGCAGTTCTTC
- | TRBJ2-1 | few | TRBV3-1/TRBV3-2 | 15 | CASSSSRVRGDEQFF | TGTGCCAGCAGTTCCAGTAGGGTACGGGGCGATGAGCAGTTCTTC
- | TRBJ2-3 | - | TRBV6-1 | 19 | CASREYGKGQSYGTDTQYF | TGTGCCAGCAGGGAATACGGGAAAGGACAGTCTTATGGGACAGATACGCAGTATTTT
- | TRBJ2-1 | - | TRBV4-1 | 14 | CASSPRSGYNEQFF | TGCGCCAGCAGCCCCAGGAGCGGTTACAATGAGCAGTTCTTC
- | TRBJ2-2 | - | TRBV6-1 | 17 | CASSETQGLPRIGELFF | TGTGCCAGCAGTGAAACCCAGGGACTCCCTCGGATAGGGGAGCTGTTTTTT
- | TRBJ2-3 | - | TRBV11-2 | 14 | CASSPRQGQDTQYF | TGTGCCAGCAGCCCTCGGCAGGGGCAAGATACGCAGTATTTT
TRBD2 | TRBJ2-5 | - | TRBV5-4 | 14 | CASSLSGAGETQYF | TGTGCCAGCAGCTTAAGCGGGGCCGGGGAGACCCAGTACTTC
- | TRBJ1-3 | once | TRBV4-1 | 16 | CASSPEGRARGNTIYF | TGCGCCAGCAGCCCCGAGGGCAGGGCCAGGGGAAACACCATATATTTT
TRBD2 | TRBJ2-6 | - | TRBV7-6 | 17 | CASSSPRGGTGANVLTF | TGTGCCAGCAGCTCCCCGCGGGGGGGGACGGGGGCCAACGTCCTGACTTTC
- | TRBJ1-1 | - | TRBV27 | 14 | CASSLSGGGTEAFF | TGTGCCAGCAGTTTATCTGGGGGGGGCACTGAAGCTTTCTTT
TRBD1 | TRBJ1-2 | - | TRBV11-2 | 16 | CASSLGRTGRNYGYTF | TGTGCCAGCAGCTTAGGACGGACAGGCCGGAACTATGGCTACACCTTC
TRBD1 | TRBJ1-2 | - | TRBV29-1 | 14 | CSVRTGEKAGGYTF | TGCAGCGTTAGAACAGGGGAAAAAGCGGGTGGCTACACCTTC
TRBD2 | TRBJ2-1 | - | TRBV2 | 15 | CASSVGLAVSNEQFF | TGTGCCAGCAGTGTGGGGCTAGCGGTCAGCAATGAGCAGTTCTTC
TRBD2 | TRBJ2-1 | - | TRBV2 | 18 | CASKAAGLAGGLYNEQFF | TGTGCCAGCAAGGCGGCCGGACTAGCGGGAGGCTTGTACAATGAGCAGTTCTTC
- | TRBJ2-5 | - | TRBV19 | 15 | CASSIMATRAETQYF | TGTGCCAGTAGTATTATGGCTACCAGGGCGGAGACCCAGTACTTC
TRBD1 | TRBJ1-1 | few | TRBV10-3 | 16 | CAISESIQGVNTEAFF | TGTGCCATCAGTGAGTCAATACAGGGGGTGAACACTGAAGCTTTCTTT
TRBD2 | TRBJ2-7 | - | TRBV5-8 | 16 | CASSPSGTSVSYEQYF | TGTGCCAGCAGCCCCTCCGGGACTAGCGTCTCCTACGAGCAGTACTTC
- | TRBJ1-5 | few | TRBV12-3/TRBV12-4 | 13 | CATGWGVGQPQHF | TGTGCCACTGGCTGGGGTGTAGGACAGCCCCAGCATTTT
- | TRBJ2-1 | - | TRBV5-4 | 15 | CASSLNLESYNEQFF | TGTGCCAGCAGCTTGAACCTAGAGTCCTACAATGAGCAGTTCTTC
- | TRBJ2-3 | - | TRBV15 | 15 | CATSRASRGTDTQYF | TGTGCCACCAGCAGAGCAAGCAGGGGCACAGATACGCAGTATTTT
TRBD2 | TRBJ2-7 | once | TRBV27 | 15 | CASSSSGFATYEQYF | TGTGCCAGCAGTTCTAGCGGGTTTGCCACCTACGAGCAGTACTTC
TRBD2 | TRBJ2-7 | once | TRBV6-2/TRBV6-3 | 14 | CASSLLAGWGEQYF | TGTGCCAGCAGTTTATTAGCGGGATGGGGCGAGCAGTACTTC
- | TRBJ2-1 | - | TRBV12-3/TRBV12-4 | 12 | CASSFGGREQFF | TGTGCCAGCAGTTTTGGGGGGCGTGAGCAGTTCTTC
TRBD1 | TRBJ1-2 | - | TRBV20-1 | 11 | CSAWDSYGYTF | TGCAGTGCGTGGGACAGCTATGGCTACACCTTC
- | TRBJ2-1 | - | TRBV4-1 | 13 | CASSLPYPDLIFF | TGCGCCAGCAGCCTCCCTTATCCGGACCTGATATTCTTC
- | TRBJ1-1 | - | TRBV29-1 | 13 | CSVGVGWGTEAFF | TGCAGCGTTGGGGTAGGGTGGGGGACTGAAGCTTTCTTT
- | TRBJ2-3 | - | TRBV28 | 16 | CASSLNLGVGTDTQYF | TGTGCCAGCAGTTTAAATTTGGGAGTAGGTACAGATACGCAGTATTTT
- | TRBJ1-3 | - | TRBV5-6 | 17 | CASSLLGSGAGGNTIYF | TGTGCCAGCAGCCTACTTGGTTCGGGGGCAGGTGGAAACACCATATATTTT
- | TRBJ2-7 | - | TRBV10-2 | 13 | CASSGGGSYEQYF | TGCGCCAGCAGTGGGGGAGGCTCCTACGAGCAGTACTTC
TRBD2 | TRBJ2-1 | - | TRBV10-1 | 14 | CASSRTSGRDEQFF | TGCGCCAGCTCACGGACTAGCGGGAGGGACGAGCAGTTCTTC
- | TRBJ2-1 | few | TRBV5-6 | 13 | CASSLYSYNEQFF | TGTGCCAGCAGCTTGTACTCTTACAATGAGCAGTTCTTC
- | TRBJ2-2 | - | TRBV7-2 | 11 | CASRSFGELFF | TGTGCCAGCAGATCATTCGGGGAGCTGTTTTTT
TRBD2 | TRBJ2-7 | - | TRBV27 | 14 | CASSLGTNSYEQYF | TGTGCCAGCAGTTTAGGGACTAACTCCTACGAGCAGTACTTC